The text below deals with one T cell receptor (beta chain). This clonotype was seen more than once but under ten times. This receptor's antigen is unknown. No much larger clonotype is one base removed from it; base qualities were not supplied. CDR1 DFQATT and CDR2 SNEGSKA are derived from the germline V gene (reference sequence). The CDR3 numbers 15 residues from cysteine through phenylalanine. Only the CDR3 DNA stays, 45 bases, in frame from base 1. V ends up 2 bases short and J 5 bases short, with an unmatched junction base count of 10. Library preparation was by RT-PCR. TCRdb lists the instrument as Illumina HiSeq 2500. In-frame beta chains were kept once TCRdb had trimmed the public reads at Q25 with fastp and called clones with MiXCR. Rows merge per CDR3 protein into single entries with the most common DNA and genes. This sample holds around 470,000 distinct CDR3 sequences; approximately 7.3% were observed only once. The ten largest account for about an eighth of the sample.

The sample comes from a study of response to subunit inactivated influenza vaccine (dated by TCRdb to 2016 to 2019). A note on the overall study: Deep quantitative profiling of the T cell receptor repertoire was used in the study to follow responses to a trivalent subunit inactivated influenza vaccine. Results the study describes overall, beyond this receptor: The authors proposed that each seasonal influenza vaccination may bring in only a limited number of new T cells.

The chain links TRBV20-1 with TRBJ2-7, with 9 bases in between that match TRBD1. The clonotype was recovered from a man aged 45-69 years who received an inactivated influenza vaccine. Donor details come from another sample of the same person, matched by shared clones. Sequencing was performed on PBMCs from blood, taken around 2 years after vaccination. Here the CDR3 is given as CSARPSDRGLDEQYF. The DNA sequence follows: TGCAGTGCTAGACCATCGGACAGGGGTTTGGACGAGCAGTACTTC.